The following is a TCR beta chain sequence with its context. Its antigen remains unidentified. No quality values exist for individual bases; no much larger clone is one base distant. TCRbeta CDR3 regions were amplified from genomic DNA using the immunoSEQ Assay, a bias-controlled multiplex PCR. The source study handled its data this way. The number of nucleated cells in each sample was estimated by amplification of reference gene primers within the assay. To quantify the absolute abundance of each unique TCRbeta CDR3 rearrangement, sequence reads were collapsed and filtered. For each sample, productive Simpson clonality was calculated by taking the square root of Simpson's diversity index across productive rearrangements. Sourced from immuneACCESS, this table was stored by TCRdb with only in-frame sequences that have V and J called. A share of the clones is absent; for the studies checked, an unresolved V gene accounts for under half, and the remainder has no known explanation. The V and J calls and clone size are taken from that table; D and trimming were inferred from the DNA. The sample table holds about 250,000 clones, of which approximately 85% were seen once. Approximately 9.1% of the sample comes from the top ten.

Its CDR3 holds 15 amino acids, cysteine through phenylalanine. The sequence is cut down to CDR3 DNA, 45 bases in frame from base 1. From the germline V gene, CDR1 is SGHAT and CDR2 is FQNNGV. Trimming takes 5 bases from V and 7 bases from J, and the germline ends sit 15 bases apart. The data were obtained in a study of blood T cell repertoires in COVID-19 (dated by TCRdb to about 2020). In the study overall: Samples covering the acute and convalescent phases of COVID-19 were provided by collaborators in the United States, Italy and Spain. Where available, HLA class I and class II types were taken from metadata supplied by the sample provider and were not determined by assay-based typing. A de-identified subject ID, COVID-19 status, age in years and sex were almost always included in the sample metadata. Samples came from the ongoing ImmuneRACE study (first 160 participants) plus 1,254 subjects from 6 global collaborators. The repertoires were released in a freely available public database meant as a resource for research on the immune response to SARS-CoV-2. The material from the prospective study consisted of cDNA or gDNA derived from T cells, B-cell-depleted T cells, or PBMCs. The dataset comprised deeply sampled blood TCRbeta repertoires from subjects exposed to, actively infected with, or recovered from COVID-19. On the study overall, not on this receptor specifically: The quantity of clinical and demographic metadata differed by source and by participant and was supplied without curation.

In the prospective study, participants were about 18 to 100 years old, resided in 25 or so geographic areas of the United States, and were enrolled through a virtual design. In the prospective study, cohorts were assigned on the basis of participant-reported clinical history obtained from a screening survey and a study questionnaire. In the prospective study, mobile phlebotomists collected whole blood, serum and a nasopharyngeal or oropharyngeal swab from each participant. Additional blood draws and questionnaires over a 2-month period could optionally be provided by prospective study participants. Blood samples from the prospective study were shipped frozen or at room temperature prior to DNA extraction.

Sequenced: PBMCs or T cells enriched from blood (not recorded which). The V and J segments used are TRBV11-2 and TRBJ1-6, with the D segment identity uncertain. This TCR was sampled from a woman aged 50 to 60 with acute COVID-19. The DNA is as follows: TGTGCCAGCAGCCTGACGAGGGCGGGAAATTCACCCCTCCACTTT. Protein translation: CASSLTRAGNSPLHF.